Following are 14 T cell receptor beta chains from one sample sequenced in a study of T cells in Graves' hyperthyroidism and ophthalmopathy. Amplified TCR beta CDR3 regions came from RNA transcripts. First-round RT-PCR of the TCR CDR3 relied on the HTBI primer set. One entry per CDR3 protein results from TCRdb running MiXCR on the multiplex PCR reads. This table holds fewer than 750,000 distinct CDR3 sequences, 14% found once. Specimen: blood. The receptor source for this set is a woman between 45 and 65 years old with Graves' ophthalmopathy.

This clonotype was recorded many times. The rearrangement uses TRBV27 and TRBJ2-2; 10 bases are a match to TRBD2. There are 16 residues in the CDR3. The trim removed 6 bases at V and 1 base at J, leaving 5 bases unmatched. CDR1 is MNHEY and CDR2 is SMNVEV in the germline V gene (reference sequence). The chain's CDR3 is CASRRLAGGNTGELFF. In nucleotides, the CDR3 is TGTGCCAGCAGAAGATTAGCGGGAGGGAACACCGGGGAGCTGTTTTTT.

This sequence joins TRBV25-1 and TRBJ1-2; a weak D match, TRBD1 (5 bases). Trimming pared 1 base from V and 3 bases from J, leaving 12 bases between. This CDR3 is built from 15 residues. CDR1 and CDR2 from the germline V gene are MGHDK and SYGVNS. CDR3 nucleotide sequence: TGTGCCAGCAGTGAATTGGGGGGAGCCTACTATGGCTACACCTTC. Residues: CASSELGGAYYGYTF.

A few counts support this clonotype. The rearrangement joins TRBV29-1 to TRBJ2-1, with 7 bases that match TRBD2. This CDR3 is 15 amino acids long. Germline CDR1 and CDR2: SQVTM and ANQGSEA. V shed 7 bases, J shed 3 bases, and the junction held 12 bases outside the gene matches. CDR3 in DNA: TGCAGCGGGTGGGGGGGGGGTACCATCTACAATGAGCAGTTCTTC. Translation gives CSGWGGGTIYNEQFF.

At least ten counts were recorded for this clonotype. The V and J genes are TRBV12-3 or TRBV12-4 and TRBJ2-1; 14 bases are a match to TRBD2. The CDR3 is 14 amino acids. V trimming: 9 bases; J trimming: 7 bases; junction bases outside the gene matches: 5. CDR3 amino acids: CASKTSGRGNEQFF. The CDR3 DNA reads TGTGCCAGTAAGACTAGCGGGAGGGGGAATGAGCAGTTCTTC.

This clonotype was observed at least ten times. The J gene is TRBJ1-5, the V gene TRBV7-6, with D hard to call. The V end lost 0 bases, the J end lost 7 bases, and 7 bases lay between the germline ends. CDR1 SGHVS and CDR2 FNYEAQ come from the germline V gene. The CDR3 sequence is 13 residues long. The DNA of the CDR3 is TGTGCCAGCAGCTTAGCGCCTAAGCAGCCCCAGCATTTT. Translating it yields CASSLAPKQPQHF.

This clonotype was observed many times. The J gene is TRBJ1-4, the V gene TRBV5-1; D unresolved. From germline, CDR1 is SGHRS and CDR2 YFSETQ. This CDR3 comprises 15 residues. Trimming pared 0 bases from V and 7 bases from J, leaving 13 bases between. CDR3 coding DNA: TGCGCCAGCAGCTTGGAAGGGATCTCGGGTGAAAAACTGTTTTTT. It specifies CASSLEGISGEKLFF.

This clonotype was counted only a few times. A much larger clone lies a single base off, so this may be a read error. The V call is TRBV2, the J call TRBJ1-2; 7 nucleotides line up with TRBD1. Germline values: CDR1 SNHLY, CDR2 FYNNEI. The CDR3 runs to 14 residues. The CDR3 spells CASMSTGARYGYAF. DNA of the CDR3: TGTGCCAGCATGTCAACAGGGGCTCGCTATGGCTACGCCTTC.

This clonotype was observed at least ten times. V gene TRBV6-5 combines with J gene TRBJ2-3, with 7 bases aligning to TRBD1. The CDR3 totals 17 residues. CDR1 and CDR2 from the germline V gene are MNHEY and SVGAGI. The ends lost 0 bases at V and 2 bases at J; junction bases unmatched: 8. The CDR3 region has the DNA TGTGCCAGCAGTTACTCGGGACAGTATTCAGACACAGATACGCAGTATTTT. It is translated as CASSYSGQYSDTDTQYF.

This clonotype was seen a handful of times. This rearrangement joins TRBV6-1 to TRBJ2-7; no clear D. Germline-derived CDR1 and CDR2 are MNHNS and SASEGT. Trimming cost V 5 bases and J 5 bases, with 13 bases left between them. This CDR3 contains 13 residues. CDR3 in amino acids: CASSSGFVDEQYF. In nucleotides, the CDR3 is TGTGCCAGCAGTTCTGGGTTCGTAGACGAGCAGTACTTC.

The sample holds many counts of this clonotype. The rearrangement uses TRBV18 and TRBJ2-7; 9 bases fit TRBD2. Germline CDR1 is KGHSH and CDR2 is LQKENI. The V gene end was trimmed by 1 base and the J gene end by 5 bases; junction bases not matched to a gene: 9. The CDR3 sequence is 16 residues long. CDR3 sequence (DNA): TGTGCCAGCTCACCACTGGGCGGGAGGGCCTACCACGAGCAGTACTTC. Translating it yields CASSPLGGRAYHEQYF. The variable domain in full, completed from reference TRBV18 and TRBJ2-7, reads NAGVMQNPRHLVRRRGQEARLRCSPMKGHSHVYWYRQLPEEGLKFMVYLQKENIIDESGMPKERFSAEFPKEGPSILRIQQVVRGDSAAYFCASSPLGGRAYHEQYFGPGTRLTVT.

This clonotype was picked up a small number of times. Germline and junction disagree at one end, which may indicate a read error. This sequence joins TRBV28 and TRBJ1-4; D gene uncertain. Germline CDR1 reads MDHEN; CDR2 reads SYDVKM. The CDR3 length is 14 residues. CDR3 DNA sequence: TGTGCCAGCAGTTCGGGGTCTGCTAATGAAAAACTGCTTTTT. Encoded protein: CASSSGSANEKLLF.

In this sample, this clonotype turned up many times. This rearrangement joins TRBV13 to TRBJ2-3; 8 bases match TRBD2. Germline V lookup: CDR1 PRHDT, CDR2 FYEKMQ (reference sequence). The V and J ends lost 5 bases and 0 bases, in that order; junction bases with no gene match: 4. The CDR3 is 15 residues long. CDR3 loop: CASSIGTRSTDTQYF. DNA for the CDR3: TGTGCCAGCAGCATCGGGACTAGGAGCACAGATACGCAGTATTTT.

The V call is TRBV2, the J call TRBJ2-2; 15 nucleotides line up with TRBD2. CDR1 and CDR2 from the germline V gene are SNHLY and FYNNEI. This CDR3 has 17 residues. After removal of 6 bases from V and 7 bases from J, the junction contained 9 bases not matched to a gene. CDR3 sequence (DNA): TGTGCCAGCAGGTTGGGACTAGCGGGAGGAATGAGCGGGGAGCTGTTTTTT. Translation gives CASRLGLAGGMSGELFF.

This clonotype was observed at least ten times. V is TRBV6-1 and J is TRBJ2-3, with TRBD2 matching 14 bases. Germline CDR1 reads MNHNS; CDR2 reads SASEGT. Germline trimming cut 6 bases from V and 11 bases from J; bases unmatched to any gene: 10. The CDR3 runs 15 residues. The CDR3 region is CASSYRGLAGVMQYF. The DNA of the CDR3 is TGTGCCAGCAGCTATCGGGGACTAGCGGGAGTGATGCAGTATTTT.